These 17 T cell receptor beta chains came from one sample sequenced in a study of T cell repertoires in ileal Crohn's disease. TCRdb keeps only in-frame clones here, not all; method: immunoSEQ multiplex PCR. The sample yields under 35,000 clones, around three quarters seen once. Sequencing was carried out using ileal tissue. These receptors were taken from an adult with Crohn's disease.

This chain connects TRBV7-9 to TRBJ1-5, with a tentative D call TRBD1 (5 bases). V lost 3 bases, J lost 1 base, and 7 bases lay in between. The CDR3 sequence is 14 residues long. Germline V gives CDR1 SEHNR, CDR2 FQNEAQ (reference sequence). CDR3 DNA sequence: TGTGCCAGCAGCTTTGACAGCAGCAATCAGCCCCAGCATTTT. Encoded protein: CASSFDSSNQPQHF.

The rearrangement uses TRBV5-5 and TRBJ1-3; no clear D gene. Germline V gene lookup returns CDR1 SGHKS and CDR2 YYEKEE (reference sequence). V was clipped by 1 base and J by 0 bases, with 8 bases between them. This CDR3 is 15 amino acids long. For the CDR3, the DNA is TGTGCCAGCAGCTTGTTCGGTCACTCTGGAAACACCATATATTTT. Its protein product is CASSLFGHSGNTIYF. The full variable domain, rest sourced from reference TRBV5-5 and TRBJ1-3, is DAGVTQSPTHLIKTRGQQVTLRCSPISGHKSVSWYQQVLGQGPQFIFQYYEKEERGRGNFPDRFSARQFPNYSSELNVNALLLGDSALYLCASSLFGHSGNTIYFGEGSWLTVV.

This sequence joins TRBV4-2 and TRBJ2-3; 7 bases line up with TRBD2. The CDR3 totals 15 residues. Trimming at V came to 0 bases and at J to 6 bases, leaving 6 bases not matched to a gene. Germline-derived CDR1 and CDR2 are LGHNA and YNFKEQ. The CDR3 loop reads CASSQEGSGADTQYF. The DNA of the CDR3 is TGTGCCAGCAGCCAAGAGGGAAGCGGGGCCGATACGCAGTATTTT.

This chain joins TRBV19 and TRBJ1-5; 8 bases map to TRBD1. This CDR3 has 15 residues. The germline V gene has CDR1 LNHDA and CDR2 SQIVND (reference sequence). J lost 6 bases, V lost 0 bases, and 4 bases had no gene match. The CDR3 sequence is CASSIDTGGGQPQHF. CDR3 DNA sequence: TGTGCCAGTAGTATAGATACAGGGGGGGGTCAGCCCCAGCATTTT.

This chain connects TRBV6-5 to TRBJ1-1; tentatively, D is TRBD1 (5 bases). Germline CDR1 and CDR2: MNHEY and SVGAGI. This CDR3 has 15 residues. With 7 bases removed from V and 2 bases from J, the gap between germline ends came to 17 bases. The CDR3 coding sequence is TGTGCCAGCACTTCTGGGGGGTCCCCCAACACTGAAGCTTTCTTT. Translating gives CASTSGGSPNTEAFF.

The gene calls are TRBV6-5 and TRBJ2-1; D is perhaps TRBD2 (5 bases). CDR1 MNHEY and CDR2 SVGAGI come from the germline V gene. This CDR3 has 13 amino acids. The V gene lost 6 bases and the J gene lost 5 bases, with 11 bases spanning the gap. CDR3 loop: CASSPSGNNEQFF. DNA for the CDR3: TGTGCCAGCAGCCCATCCGGGAACAATGAGCAGTTCTTC.

The chain is built from TRBV2 and TRBJ1-4; TRBD1 matches at 8 bases. CDR1 and CDR2 (germline): SNHLY, FYNNEI. Germline trimming cut 6 bases from V and 0 bases from J; bases unmatched to any gene: 6. The CDR3 is 16 amino acids. The CDR3 reads CASSQDRASTNEKLFF. The CDR3 bases are TGTGCCAGCAGCCAGGACAGGGCCTCAACTAATGAAAAACTGTTTTTT.

The chain employs TRBV6-5 and TRBJ2-7; D call uncertain. Germline loops: CDR1 MNHEY, CDR2 SVGAGI. This CDR3 has 13 amino acids. Trimming pared 5 bases from V and 5 bases from J, leaving 13 bases between. CDR3 loop: CASSPRLQHEQYF. CDR3 coding DNA: TGTGCCAGCAGTCCGCGACTCCAACACGAGCAGTACTTC.

This clone was counted only a few times. The J gene is TRBJ1-2, the V gene TRBV5-6; D remains unclear. With 5 bases removed from V and 4 bases from J, the gap between germline ends came to 9 bases. Germline V CDR1 and CDR2: SGHDT, YYEEEE. CDR3 length: 12 amino acids. The DNA of the CDR3 is TGTGCCAGCAGGCAGGCCGTCTATGGCTACACCTTC. This encodes CASRQAVYGYTF.

V and J are TRBV5-8 and TRBJ1-1, with 10 bases identical to TRBD1. Germline assignment: CDR1 SGHTS and CDR2 YDEGEE. The ends lost 7 bases at V and 5 bases at J; junction bases unmatched: 8. This CDR3 comprises 14 residues. The CDR3 region has the DNA TGTGCCAGCCGATGGGACAGGGGTCGGACTGAAGCTTTCTTT. Translating gives CASRWDRGRTEAFF. The full variable domain, its missing parts supplied by reference TRBV5-8 and TRBJ1-1, is EAGVTQSPTHLIKTRGQQATLRCSPISGHTSVYWYQQALGLGLQFLLWYDEGEERNRGNFPPRFSGRQFPNYSSELNVNALELEDSALYLCASRWDRGRTEAFFGQGTRLTVV.

This clone came up a few times. The chain employs TRBV7-2 and TRBJ2-3; no definite D call. This CDR3 has 14 residues. Per the germline V gene, CDR1 is SGHTA and CDR2 is FQGNSA. Trimming stripped 1 base from V and 2 bases from J, with 7 bases between. Here the CDR3 reads CASSLELDTDTQYF. The DNA of the CDR3 is TGTGCCAGCAGCTTAGAGCTTGACACAGATACGCAGTATTTT.

The chain carries TRBV30 and TRBJ2-7; D is possibly TRBD2 (5 bases). V was trimmed by 0 bases and J by 5 bases, leaving 14 bases between them. Germline V CDR1 and CDR2: GTSNPN, SVGIG (reference sequence). This CDR3 has 14 residues. The CDR3, as DNA: TGTGCCTGGAGTGTAGGAGGTTTAAGGGACGAGCAGTACTTC. This codes for CAWSVGGLRDEQYF.

The J gene is TRBJ2-7, the V gene TRBV2; 10 bases match TRBD1. From germline, CDR1 is SNHLY and CDR2 FYNNEI. This CDR3 has 16 residues. J lost 2 bases, V lost 6 bases, and 10 bases had no gene match. This chain's CDR3 is CASSLLSGTGAYEQYF. The CDR3 region has the DNA TGTGCCAGCAGCCTCCTTAGTGGGACAGGGGCCTACGAGCAGTACTTC.

The chain couples TRBV5-1 to TRBJ2-1; D may be TRBD1 (5 bases). The germline gives CDR1 SGHRS, CDR2 YFSETQ. CDR3 length: 15 residues. With 0 bases removed from V and 8 bases from J, the gap between germline ends came to 15 bases. The CDR3 protein is CASSLVQVWGYEQFF. CDR3 bases: TGCGCCAGCAGCTTGGTACAGGTGTGGGGTTATGAGCAGTTCTTC.

V gene TRBV30 combines with J gene TRBJ1-1; 9 bases agree with TRBD1. The germline V gene encodes CDR1 GTSNPN and CDR2 SVGIG (reference sequence). V gave up 1 base and J gave up 3 bases; unmatched junction bases: 3. The CDR3 is 14 amino acids. CDR3 DNA: TGTGCCTGGAGTGCCGGGACAGGGTACACTGAAGCTTTCTTT. Its translation is CAWSAGTGYTEAFF.

This chain joins TRBV18 and TRBJ2-7; weak D call: TRBD2 (5 bases). Germline loops: CDR1 KGHSH, CDR2 LQKENI. Deletions cut 3 bases from V and 1 base from J, with 7 bases between. The CDR3 covers 13 residues. CDR3 sequence: CASSPPGSYEQYF. The CDR3 nucleotides read TGTGCCAGCTCACCCCCGGGGTCCTACGAGCAGTACTTC. The entire variable domain, with the rest obtained from reference TRBV18 and TRBJ2-7, is as follows: NAGVMQNPRHLVRRRGQEARLRCSPMKGHSHVYWYRQLPEEGLKFMVYLQKENIIDESGMPKERFSAEFPKEGPSILRIQQVVRGDSAAYFCASSPPGSYEQYFGPGTRLTVT.

The genes are TRBV29-1 and TRBJ2-3; TRBD2 matches 12 bases. The germline V gene encodes CDR1 SQVTM and CDR2 ANQGSEA. CDR3 size: 20 residues. J lost 0 bases, V lost 7 bases, and 20 bases had no gene match. DNA for the CDR3: TGCAGCGCCGAACATGGTAGTCGGGCTAGCGGGGGGGCTAGCACAGATACGCAGTATTTT. This sequence encodes CSAEHGSRASGGASTDTQYF.